This TCR beta chain was sequenced during a study of T cell responses to AZD1222 COVID-19 vaccine. The germline CDR1 and CDR2 sequences are SGHNT and YYREEE (reference sequence). Deletions cut 4 bases from V and 9 bases from J, with 17 bases between. This CDR3 spans 14 amino acids. Study results and limitations: Two doses of AZD1222 preceded a rise in Spike-specific TCR breadth and depth.

Profiled with immunoSEQ multiplex PCR; TCRdb holds only in-frame clones, not every one. The sample has roughly 150,000 clones; approximately 88% are singletons. Comment on this clone: Antigen: not known.

The chain has TRBV5-4 and TRBJ2-1; D is uncertain. The receptor was isolated from an adult in good health. The material sequenced was peripheral blood, taken on day 0 of AZD1222 vaccination. CDR3 nucleotides: TGTGCCAGCAGCGCGAAGGCCAACTGGGGTGAGCAGTTCTTC. Residues: CASSAKANWGEQFF.